The 20 T cell receptor beta chains in this list originate from one sample, sequenced in a study of blood T cell repertoires in COVID-19. The data were produced by immunoSEQ multiplex PCR, yet TCRdb's version contains in-frame clones alone and is incomplete. Seen here are about 240,000 clones, approximately 78% observed once, and the top ten hold 8.2%. The sequenced sample consisted of peripheral blood. All receptors derive from a woman aged 80 or older with COVID-19, enrolled during active disease.

This chain uses TRBV10-2 with TRBJ1-1; TRBD1 aligns across 7 bases. This CDR3 contains 14 residues. Germline assignment: CDR1 WSHSY and CDR2 SAAADI. The ends lost 0 bases at V and 4 bases at J; junction bases unmatched: 2. Written as DNA, the CDR3 is TGCGCCAGCAGTGAGTCGAGGGGGCCCACTGAAGCTTTCTTT. Amino acids: CASSESRGPTEAFF.

V gene TRBV5-1 combines with J gene TRBJ2-7, with a possible D match to TRBD1 (5 bases). Germline CDR1 is SGHRS and CDR2 is YFSETQ. V lost 2 bases to trimming and J lost 2 bases, with 11 bases between them. The CDR3 contains 14 residues. The DNA of the CDR3 is TGCGCCAGCAGCTTAGGCAGGGCGGCCTACGAGCAGTACTTC. It codes for CASSLGRAAYEQYF.

The rearrangement uses TRBV11-3 and TRBJ2-3; 7 nucleotides agree with TRBD1. The CDR3 runs 17 residues. CDR1 is SGHNT, CDR2 YENEEA, per germline. Losses at the gene ends were 2 bases for V and 1 base for J; bases not matched to a gene: 9. The CDR3 loop is CASSLKRPGQGTDTQYF. The CDR3 DNA is TGTGCCAGCAGCTTAAAACGCCCCGGACAGGGCACAGATACGCAGTATTTT.

As for this clone: At one end the junction does not follow the germline gene, possibly because of a read error. The CDR3 spells CASSPSPSGDTGELFF. In DNA, the CDR3 is TGTGCTAGCAGCCCCTCCCCTAGCGGGGACACCGGGGAGCTGTTTTTT. This chain uses TRBV7-7 with TRBJ2-2; 9 nucleotides match TRBD2. The germline gives CDR1 SSHAT, CDR2 FNYEAQ (reference sequence). The CDR3 runs 16 residues.

V and J are TRBV10-3 and TRBJ1-1; 8 bases line up with TRBD1. V lost 6 bases, J lost 0 bases, and 6 bases stayed unmatched. The CDR3 has 15 amino acids. The germline gives CDR1 ENHRY, CDR2 SYGVKD. The CDR3 DNA reads as TGTGCCATCAGCGCCGGACAGGGAATGAACACTGAAGCTTTCTTT. Translation gives CAISAGQGMNTEAFF.

J is TRBJ1-5 and V is TRBV7-8; D might be TRBD1 (5 bases). V gave up 5 bases and J gave up 7 bases, with 21 bases separating them. In germline, CDR1 is SGHVS, CDR2 FQNEAQ. The CDR3 is 16 amino acids. The DNA for the CDR3 is TGTGCCAGCAGCCCCAATTCCGTGGGGGGGAGACAGCCCCAGCATTTT. Protein sequence: CASSPNSVGGRQPQHF. Full variable domain (rest looked up from reference TRBV7-8 and TRBJ1-5): GAGVSQSPRYKVAKRGQDVALRCDPISGHVSLFWYQQALGQGPEFLTYFQNEAQLDKSGLPSDRFFAERPEGSVSTLKIQRTQQEDSAVYLCASSPNSVGGRQPQHFGDGTRLSIL.

This clone occurred once. The chain joins TRBV28 to TRBJ2-7; 10 nucleotides line up with TRBD2. The CDR3 spans 15 residues. CDR1 MDHEN and CDR2 SYDVKM come from the germline V gene. J gave up 3 bases and V 5 bases, and 7 bases lay outside the gene matches. The CDR3: CASSKTSGIFYEQYF. DNA of the CDR3: TGTGCCAGCAGTAAAACTAGCGGGATTTTCTACGAGCAGTACTTC.

This clone has only one observation. This chain links TRBV7-3 with TRBJ2-3, with a tentative D call TRBD2 (5 bases). The CDR3 has 14 amino acids. With 2 bases removed from V and 5 bases from J, the gap between germline ends came to 11 bases. Germline V lookup: CDR1 SGHTA, CDR2 FQGTGA. CDR3 region: CASSLAGSVDTQYF. The CDR3 DNA is TGTGCCAGCAGCTTAGCGGGTTCAGTAGATACGCAGTATTTT.

This chain uses TRBV7-9 with TRBJ2-1, with D perhaps matching TRBD2 (6 bases). CDR1 and CDR2 from the germline V gene are SEHNR and FQNEAQ (reference sequence). The V end lost 1 base, the J end lost 6 bases, and 13 bases lay between the germline ends. The CDR3 runs 15 residues. CDR3 in DNA: TGTGCCAGCAGCTTAGGGTCGGGGGATTCCAATGAGCAGTTCTTC. It specifies CASSLGSGDSNEQFF.

The genes are TRBV28 and TRBJ1-2, with D possibly TRBD1 on 6 matching bases. Trimming took off 6 bases at V and 4 bases at J, with 18 bases between the two ends. CDR3 size: 15 residues. Germline lookup yields CDR1 MDHEN and CDR2 SYDVKM. CDR3 amino acids: CASRLDGQKFYGYTF. The CDR3 region has the DNA TGTGCCAGCAGACTAGACGGACAGAAGTTCTATGGCTACACCTTC.

The chain recombines TRBV18 with TRBJ2-5; 10 nucleotides align to TRBD2. This CDR3 is built from 14 residues. V was pared by 4 bases and J by 3 bases, with 2 bases of the junction left unmatched. Germline CDR1 KGHSH, CDR2 LQKENI. CDR3 DNA sequence: TGTGCCAGCTCACTCGGACTAGCGGAAGAGACCCAGTACTTC. This sequence encodes CASSLGLAEETQYF.

This clone is a singleton in its sample. The chain couples TRBV5-8 to TRBJ1-3; D call uncertain. Germline V lookup: CDR1 SGHTS, CDR2 YDEGEE. The CDR3 runs 14 residues. The V and J ends lost 4 bases and 4 bases respectively, with 12 bases between them. CDR3 DNA sequence: TGTGCCAGCAGCCCGACACGGCGAGGAAACACCATATATTTT. It encodes CASSPTRRGNTIYF.

This chain joins TRBV18 and TRBJ1-1; D perhaps matches TRBD1 (5 bases). Trimming pared 1 base from V and 5 bases from J, leaving 14 bases between. Germline-derived CDR1 and CDR2 are KGHSH and LQKENI. The CDR3 covers 15 residues. CDR3 residues: CASSPQIGDNTEAFF. The CDR3 nucleotides are TGTGCCAGCTCACCACAGATAGGGGATAATACTGAAGCTTTCTTT.

This chain joins TRBV28 and TRBJ2-7; TRBD1 matches at 10 bases. Germline V gene data show CDR1 as MDHEN and CDR2 as SYDVKM. The CDR3 has 14 residues. The V segment lost 6 bases and the J segment 6 bases; nucleotides outside the gene matches: 8. This chain's CDR3 is CASRTGGRAAEQYF. CDR3 DNA sequence: TGTGCCAGCAGGACAGGGGGCCGAGCGGCCGAGCAGTACTTC.

There are a few counts of this clone. The V and J genes are TRBV27 and TRBJ2-5; 8 positions match TRBD2. J was trimmed by 7 bases and V by 5 bases; bases with no gene match: 12. Germline V gene lookup returns CDR1 MNHEY and CDR2 SMNVEV (reference sequence). The CDR3 is 15 amino acids. The CDR3 sequence is CASSPPGGAGGTQYF. The CDR3 DNA reads TGTGCCAGCAGTCCCCCGGGTGGTGCGGGAGGGACCCAGTACTTC.

CDR3 amino acids: CASSTTGGLYGYTF. The CDR3 DNA follows: TGTGCCAGTAGTACGACAGGGGGACTGTATGGCTACACCTTC. The chain joins TRBV19 to TRBJ1-2; TRBD1 agrees at 9 bases. The CDR3 is 14 residues long. CDR1 LNHDA and CDR2 SQIVND come from the germline V gene (reference sequence). The junction had 5 bases not matched to a gene; V was cut back by 4 bases and J by 5 bases.

This chain connects TRBV28 to TRBJ1-2, with 12 bases lining up with TRBD1. The V and J ends lost 10 bases and 5 bases, in that order; junction bases with no gene match: 11. From germline, CDR1 is MDHEN and CDR2 SYDVKM. The CDR3 has 15 amino acids. The chain's CDR3 is CATTKPGQGAYGYTF. DNA of the CDR3: TGTGCCACCACCAAACCGGGACAGGGGGCTTATGGCTACACCTTC.

The sample holds a few counts of this clone. The J gene is TRBJ2-3, the V gene TRBV27, with 8 bases identical to TRBD2. The length of the CDR3 is 16 residues. Germline CDR1 is MNHEY and CDR2 is SMNVEV (reference sequence). V gave up 4 bases and J gave up 5 bases; unmatched junction bases: 11. DNA for the CDR3: TGTGCCAGCAGTTCGTCGCTAGCGGGCCTAGTAGATACGCAGTATTTT. It translates to CASSSSLAGLVDTQYF.

This chain uses TRBV30 with TRBJ2-7; TRBD1 matches at 7 bases. The trim removed 4 bases at V and 1 base at J, leaving 7 bases unmatched. CDR3 size: 14 residues. Per the germline V gene, CDR1 is GTSNPN and CDR2 is SVGIG (reference sequence). The DNA of the CDR3 is TGTGCCTGGAACGGGGCAGGGGGATCCTACGAGCAGTACTTC. Translation gives CAWNGAGGSYEQYF.

This clone was recorded once. The V call is TRBV29-1, the J call TRBJ2-7; TRBD1 matches 8 bases. V shed 5 bases, J shed 3 bases, and the junction held 6 bases outside the gene matches. This CDR3 has 13 amino acids. CDR1 and CDR2 (germline): SQVTM, ANQGSEA. CDR3 amino acids: CSVSRGRNYEQYF. In DNA, the CDR3 is TGCAGCGTTTCCAGGGGGCGCAACTACGAGCAGTACTTC.